A single sample is the source of the 18 T cell receptor beta chains below, sequenced in a study of T-cell memory formation after mild COVID-19. TCRdb re-called the 5' RACE reads with MiXCR, one entry per CDR3 protein. In the table there are 300,000 to 400,000 distinct CDR3 sequences, 14% of which are singletons. Sequences were obtained from PBMCs or a T cell subset sorted from them (not recorded which). The receptor set was obtained from a man aged 18 to 29 who had mild COVID-19 (a few samples of this study predate the infection). Cell type and time point are not known.

This clonotype has only a few counts. V and J are TRBV12-3 or TRBV12-4 and TRBJ2-3; a possible D gene is TRBD1 (6 bases). V dropped 6 bases and J dropped 2 bases, with 12 bases sitting between them. CDR3 length: 14 amino acids. The CDR3 here is CASRRGGLTDTQYF. CDR3 sequence (DNA): TGTGCCAGCAGGAGAGGGGGTCTCACAGATACGCAGTATTTT.

This clonotype was detected only a few times. One end of the junction does not line up with germline, which may come from a read error. This chain joins TRBV9 and TRBJ1-6, with a tentative D call TRBD1 (5 bases). Germline V gives CDR1 SGDLS, CDR2 YYNGEE. CDR3 length: 11 residues. The chain's CDR3 is CASSSGTLRIF. CDR3 nucleotides: TGTGCCAGCAGTTCCGGGACGCTCCGGATTTTT.

This clonotype was counted between two and nine times. V gene TRBV20-1 combines with J gene TRBJ1-4; the match to TRBD1 covers 7 bases. There are 14 residues in the CDR3. Per the germline V gene, CDR1 is DFQATT and CDR2 is SNEGSKA (reference sequence). With 6 bases clipped from V and 4 bases from J, the junction kept 8 bases outside the gene matches. In DNA, the CDR3 is TGCAGTGCGGACTCGACAGGGAGTAATGAAAAACTGTTTTTT. Protein sequence: CSADSTGSNEKLFF.

This clonotype turned up a few times. The chain combines TRBV20-1 with TRBJ1-6; D is unresolved. V was shortened by 6 bases and J by 7 bases, with 13 bases between the two germline ends. The V gene's germline CDR1 is DFQATT and CDR2 SNEGSKA (reference sequence). The CDR3 has 13 amino acids. This CDR3 reads CSATISENSPLHF. CDR3 coding DNA: TGCAGTGCGACCATCTCGGAGAATTCACCCCTCCACTTT.

The V and J genes are TRBV7-3 and TRBJ1-1, with D uncertain. The CDR3 consists of 13 residues. CDR1 and CDR2 (germline): SGHTA, FQGTGA. V was trimmed by 5 bases and J by 10 bases, leaving 17 bases between them. The CDR3: CASSPSAGSRAFF. CDR3 DNA sequence: TGTGCCAGCAGCCCCTCTGCGGGTTCTCGAGCTTTCTTT.

The chain has TRBV7-8 and TRBJ2-1; D unresolved. Looked up from germline, CDR1 is SGHVS and CDR2 is FQNEAQ. The length of the CDR3 is 15 residues. Trimming removed 1 base at V and 8 bases at J, with 15 bases between. The CDR3 DNA reads TGTGCCAGCAGCTTAGAAAGGTTGATAGCCCATGAGCAGTTCTTC. Translated, it gives CASSLERLIAHEQFF.

This clonotype was seen a few times. The J gene is TRBJ2-5, the V gene TRBV30, with TRBD2 identical over 13 bases. The V gene's germline CDR1 is GTSNPN and CDR2 SVGIG (reference sequence). The V gene end was trimmed by 1 base and the J gene end by 4 bases; junction bases not matched to a gene: 3. This CDR3 spans 15 amino acids. CDR3 nucleotides: TGTGCCTGGAGTGAAGGGACTAGCGGGGCAGAGACCCAGTACTTC. Its translation is CAWSEGTSGAETQYF.

This clonotype was seen only a few times. This chain links TRBV27 with TRBJ2-3, with 7 bases that match TRBD2. Germline V gene data show CDR1 as MNHEY and CDR2 as SMNVEV (reference sequence). V was pared by 7 bases and J by 6 bases, with 4 bases of the junction left unmatched. This CDR3 has 12 residues. This CDR3 reads CASKSGEDTQYF. In nucleotides, the CDR3 is TGTGCCAGCAAAAGCGGGGAGGATACGCAGTATTTT.

V is TRBV4-1 and J is TRBJ2-6; D not resolved. The CDR3 sequence is 17 residues long. Trimming shortened V by 1 base and J by 1 base, and 11 bases separated the two germline ends. CDR1 MGHRA and CDR2 YSYEKL come from the germline V gene. CDR3 in amino acids: CASSQGAVLSGANVLTF. Here the CDR3 DNA reads TGCGCCAGCAGCCAAGGGGCTGTTTTATCTGGGGCCAACGTCCTGACTTTC.

V gene TRBV5-1 combines with J gene TRBJ2-3, with a possible D match to TRBD2 (5 bases). V lost 0 bases, J lost 8 bases, and 16 bases lay in between. CDR1 and CDR2 from the germline V gene are SGHRS and YFSETQ. The CDR3 loop spans 15 amino acids. The CDR3 DNA follows: TGCGCCAGCAGCTTGGTCGCTTCGGGAACTGGTACGCAGTATTTT. It specifies CASSLVASGTGTQYF.

The chain recombines TRBV12-3 or TRBV12-4 with TRBJ1-5; D unresolved. This CDR3 contains 16 residues. The V gene lost 6 bases and the J gene lost 2 bases, with 17 bases spanning the gap. The chain's CDR3 is CASRAGPYGGNQPQHF. The CDR3 coding sequence is TGTGCCAGCAGGGCCGGGCCTTATGGCGGCAATCAGCCCCAGCATTTT.

The rearrangement joins TRBV25-1 to TRBJ2-5; 9 bases are a match to TRBD1. V shed 3 bases, J shed 6 bases, and the junction held 8 bases outside the gene matches. Germline CDR1 MGHDK, CDR2 SYGVNS. The CDR3 sequence is 15 residues long. The CDR3 coding sequence is TGTGCCAGCAGTGAGACAGGGGGGGGCCACAAGACCCAGTACTTC. Encoded protein: CASSETGGGHKTQYF.

Here the CDR3 DNA reads TGCGCCAGCAGCCGGACAAGTAACACCGGGGAGCTGTTTTTT. Amino acids: CASSRTSNTGELFF. The V and J genes are TRBV5-1 and TRBJ2-2; maybe TRBD1 (5 bases). Germline assignment: CDR1 SGHRS and CDR2 YFSETQ. The V and J ends lost 4 bases and 2 bases respectively, with 9 bases between them. The CDR3 runs 14 residues.

The chain joins TRBV7-9 to TRBJ2-1; D remains ambiguous. With 8 bases removed from V and 8 bases from J, the gap between germline ends came to 16 bases. The germline CDR1 and CDR2 sequences are SEHNR and FQNEAQ (reference sequence). This CDR3 is built from 13 residues. Here the CDR3 DNA reads TGTGCCAGCTTGGGCCCCCGTCGTGATGAGCAGTTCTTC. This translates into CASLGPRRDEQFF.

This chain links TRBV6-5 with TRBJ2-1; D is possibly TRBD1 or TRBD2 (6 bases each). The CDR3 contains 16 residues. CDR1 and CDR2 from the germline V gene are MNHEY and SVGAGI. V was cut by 3 bases and J by 3 bases, with 15 bases left in between. CDR3 residues: CASSYQVGGNYNEQFF. Here the CDR3 DNA reads TGTGCCAGCAGTTATCAAGTCGGGGGCAACTACAATGAGCAGTTCTTC.

The sample holds many counts of this clonotype. This chain uses TRBV7-8 with TRBJ2-2; D may be TRBD1 (6 bases). From germline, CDR1 is SGHVS and CDR2 FQNEAQ. V lost 5 bases to trimming and J lost 1 base, with 8 bases between them. There are 14 residues in the CDR3. CDR3 loop: CASSPRGNTGELFF. DNA for the CDR3: TGTGCCAGCAGCCCCAGGGGGAACACCGGGGAGCTGTTTTTT.

The sample holds a few counts of this clonotype. The rearrangement uses TRBV6-2 or TRBV6-3 and TRBJ1-6; unclear D gene. This CDR3 has 13 amino acids. Trimming removed 9 bases from V and 7 bases from J, with 13 bases in between. Germline V lookup: CDR1 MNHEY, CDR2 SVGEGT. CDR3 residues: CASTRDGNSPLHF. Here the CDR3 DNA reads TGTGCCAGTACGAGGGATGGCAATTCACCCCTCCACTTT.

This clonotype showed up just a few times. This chain joins TRBV5-1 and TRBJ2-3; maybe TRBD1 (6 bases). V was cut by 2 bases and J by 6 bases, with 13 bases left in between. The CDR3 is 14 amino acids. Germline CDR1 SGHRS, CDR2 YFSETQ. CDR3 region: CASSLNGQGDTQYF. CDR3 DNA sequence: TGCGCCAGCAGCTTAAACGGCCAGGGGGATACGCAGTATTTT.